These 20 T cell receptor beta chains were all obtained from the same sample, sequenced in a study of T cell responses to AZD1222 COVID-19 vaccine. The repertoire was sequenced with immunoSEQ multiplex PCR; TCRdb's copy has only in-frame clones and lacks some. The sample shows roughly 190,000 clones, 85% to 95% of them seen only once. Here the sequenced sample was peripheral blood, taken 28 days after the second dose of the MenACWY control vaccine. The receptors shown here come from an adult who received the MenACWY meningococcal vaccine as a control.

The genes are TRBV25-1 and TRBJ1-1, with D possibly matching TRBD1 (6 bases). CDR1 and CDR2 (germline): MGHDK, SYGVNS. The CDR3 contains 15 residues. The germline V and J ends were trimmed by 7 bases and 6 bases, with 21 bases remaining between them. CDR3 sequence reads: CASIPEFGGLAEAFF. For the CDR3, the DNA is TGTGCCAGCATCCCTGAATTTGGGGGCTTGGCTGAAGCTTTCTTT.

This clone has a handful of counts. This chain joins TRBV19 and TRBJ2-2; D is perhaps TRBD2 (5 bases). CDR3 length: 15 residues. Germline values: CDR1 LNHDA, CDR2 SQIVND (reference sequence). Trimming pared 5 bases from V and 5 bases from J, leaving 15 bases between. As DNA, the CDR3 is TGTGCCAGTAGTTTCCGGACTGTAACAACCGGGGAGCTGTTTTTT. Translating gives CASSFRTVTTGELFF.

CDR3 in DNA: TGCGCCAGCAGTCCTAGGGAGGAGTCCTACAATGAGCAGTTCTTC. Translation: CASSPREESYNEQFF. The chain uses TRBV5-1 and TRBJ2-1; tentatively, D is TRBD2 (6 bases). The length of the CDR3 is 15 residues. V was cut by 5 bases and J by 1 base, with 13 bases left in between. Germline V CDR1 and CDR2: SGHRS, YFSETQ.

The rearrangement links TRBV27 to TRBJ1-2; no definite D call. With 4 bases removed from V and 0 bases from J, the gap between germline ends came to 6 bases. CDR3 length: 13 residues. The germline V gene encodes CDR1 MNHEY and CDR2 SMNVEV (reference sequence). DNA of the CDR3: TGTGCCAGCAGTTCCAGCGCTAACTATGGCTACACCTTC. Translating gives CASSSSANYGYTF.

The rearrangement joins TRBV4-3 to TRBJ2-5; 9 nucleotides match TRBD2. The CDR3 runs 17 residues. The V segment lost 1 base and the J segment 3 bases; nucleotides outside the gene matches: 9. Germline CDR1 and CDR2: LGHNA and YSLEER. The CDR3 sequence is CASSQGASSGREETQYF. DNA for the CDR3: TGCGCCAGCAGCCAAGGGGCGAGTAGCGGGAGAGAAGAGACCCAGTACTTC.

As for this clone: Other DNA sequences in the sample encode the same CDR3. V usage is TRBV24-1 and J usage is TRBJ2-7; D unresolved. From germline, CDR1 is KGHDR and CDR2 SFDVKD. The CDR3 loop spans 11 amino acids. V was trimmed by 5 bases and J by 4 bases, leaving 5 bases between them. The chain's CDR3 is CATSVGYEQYF. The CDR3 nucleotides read TGTGCCACCAGTGTTGGATACGAGCAGTACTTC.

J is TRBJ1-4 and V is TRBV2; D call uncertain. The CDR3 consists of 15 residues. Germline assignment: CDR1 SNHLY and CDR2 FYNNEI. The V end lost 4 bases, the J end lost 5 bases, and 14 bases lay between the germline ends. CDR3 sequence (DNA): TGTGCCAGCAGTGGGAGAGGGATTAAAAATGAAAAACTGTTTTTT. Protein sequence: CASSGRGIKNEKLFF.

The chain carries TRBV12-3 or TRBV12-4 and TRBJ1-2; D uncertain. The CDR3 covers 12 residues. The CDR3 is CAGSSGGYGYTF. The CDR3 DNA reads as TGTGCGGGCAGCTCGGGAGGATATGGCTACACCTTC.

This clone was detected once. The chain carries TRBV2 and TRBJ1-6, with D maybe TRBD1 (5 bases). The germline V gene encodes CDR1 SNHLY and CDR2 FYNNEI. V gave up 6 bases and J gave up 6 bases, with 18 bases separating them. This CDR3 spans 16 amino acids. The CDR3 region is CASSVATVGTNSPLHF. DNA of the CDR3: TGTGCCAGCAGCGTTGCTACAGTCGGGACTAATTCACCCCTCCACTTT.

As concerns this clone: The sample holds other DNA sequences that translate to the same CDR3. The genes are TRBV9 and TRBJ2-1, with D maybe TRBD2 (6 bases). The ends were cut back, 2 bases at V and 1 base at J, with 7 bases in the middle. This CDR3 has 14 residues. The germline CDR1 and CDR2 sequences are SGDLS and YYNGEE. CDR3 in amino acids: CASSVGGSYNEQFF. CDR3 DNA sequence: TGTGCCAGCAGCGTCGGGGGTTCCTACAATGAGCAGTTCTTC. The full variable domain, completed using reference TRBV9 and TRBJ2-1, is DSGVTQTPKHLITATGQRVTLRCSPRSGDLSVYWYQQSLDQGLQFLIQYYNGEERAKGNILERFSAQQFPDLHSELNLSSLELGDSALYFCASSVGGSYNEQFFGPGTRLTVL.

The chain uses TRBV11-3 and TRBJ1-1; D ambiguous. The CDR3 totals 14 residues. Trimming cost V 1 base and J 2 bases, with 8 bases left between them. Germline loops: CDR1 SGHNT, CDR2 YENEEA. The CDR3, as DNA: TGTGCCAGCAGCTTAGCGGGTGATAACACTGAAGCTTTCTTT. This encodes CASSLAGDNTEAFF.

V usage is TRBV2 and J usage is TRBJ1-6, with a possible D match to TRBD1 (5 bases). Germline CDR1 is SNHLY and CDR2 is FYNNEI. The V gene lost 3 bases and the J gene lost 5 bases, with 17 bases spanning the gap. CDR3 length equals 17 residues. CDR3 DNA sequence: TGTGCCAGCAGTGAGGAGGGACCACGCTTCGATAATTCACCCCTCCACTTT. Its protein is CASSEEGPRFDNSPLHF.

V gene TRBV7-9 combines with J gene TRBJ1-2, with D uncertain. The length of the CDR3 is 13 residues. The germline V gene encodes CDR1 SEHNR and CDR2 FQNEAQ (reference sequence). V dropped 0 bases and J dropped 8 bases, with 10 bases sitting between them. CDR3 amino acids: CASSLARADGYTF. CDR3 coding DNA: TGTGCCAGCAGCTTAGCAAGGGCGGACGGCTACACCTTC.

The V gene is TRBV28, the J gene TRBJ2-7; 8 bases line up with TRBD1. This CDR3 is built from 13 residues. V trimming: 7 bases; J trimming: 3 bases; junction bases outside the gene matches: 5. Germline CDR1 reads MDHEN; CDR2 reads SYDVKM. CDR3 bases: TGTGCCAGCACCCTGACAGGGGTCTACGAGCAGTACTTC. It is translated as CASTLTGVYEQYF.

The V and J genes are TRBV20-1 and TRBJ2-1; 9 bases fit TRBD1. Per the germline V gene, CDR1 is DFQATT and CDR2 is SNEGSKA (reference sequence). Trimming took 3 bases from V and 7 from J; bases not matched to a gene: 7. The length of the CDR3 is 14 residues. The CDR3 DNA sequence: TGCAGTGCTAGTACCGGGACAGGGCGGAATGAGCAGTTCTTC. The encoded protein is CSASTGTGRNEQFF.

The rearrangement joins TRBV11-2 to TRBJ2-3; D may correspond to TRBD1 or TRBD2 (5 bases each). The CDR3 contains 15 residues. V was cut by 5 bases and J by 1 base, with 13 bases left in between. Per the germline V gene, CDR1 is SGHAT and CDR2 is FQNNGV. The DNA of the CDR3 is TGTGCCAGCAGCCCAACCGGGACGGGCACAGATACGCAGTATTTT. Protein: CASSPTGTGTDTQYF. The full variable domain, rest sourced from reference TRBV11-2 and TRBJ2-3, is EAGVAQSPRYKIIEKRQSVAFWCNPISGHATLYWYQQILGQGPKLLIQFQNNGVVDDSQLPKDRFSAERLKGVDSTLKIQPAKLEDSAVYLCASSPTGTGTDTQYFGPGTRLTVL.

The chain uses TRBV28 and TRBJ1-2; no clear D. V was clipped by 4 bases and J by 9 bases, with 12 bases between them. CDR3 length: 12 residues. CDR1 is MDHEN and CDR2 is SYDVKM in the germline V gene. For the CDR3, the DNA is TGTGCCAGCAGTTCCACCCCGGGGAGCTACACCTTC. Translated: CASSSTPGSYTF.

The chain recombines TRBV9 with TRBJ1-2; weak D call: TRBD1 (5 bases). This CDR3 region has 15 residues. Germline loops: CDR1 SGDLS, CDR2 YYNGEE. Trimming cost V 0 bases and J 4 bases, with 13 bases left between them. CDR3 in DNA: TGTGCCAGCAGCGTAGGGGGCAGGGAAACCTATGGCTACACCTTC. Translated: CASSVGGRETYGYTF.

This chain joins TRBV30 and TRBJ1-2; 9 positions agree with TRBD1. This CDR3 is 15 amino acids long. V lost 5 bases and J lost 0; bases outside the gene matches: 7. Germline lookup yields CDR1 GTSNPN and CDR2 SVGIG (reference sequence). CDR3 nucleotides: TGTGCCTGGGACGGGACAGGGTGGGCTAACTATGGCTACACCTTC. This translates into CAWDGTGWANYGYTF.

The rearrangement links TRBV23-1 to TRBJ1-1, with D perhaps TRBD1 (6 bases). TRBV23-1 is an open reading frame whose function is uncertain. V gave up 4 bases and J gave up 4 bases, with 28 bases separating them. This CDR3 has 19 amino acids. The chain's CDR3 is CASSPPWGGVLSLSTEAFF. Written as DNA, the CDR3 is TGCGCCAGCAGTCCCCCGTGGGGGGGCGTCTTGAGTTTAAGCACTGAAGCTTTCTTT.